These 28 T cell receptor beta chains were all obtained from the same sample, sequenced in a study of blood T cells in healthy people across ages. Then a second PCR, running roughly 6 to 11 cycles, was carried out with a sample-barcoded 5' primer and a J-beta primer mix. TCRdb ran MiXCR on the 5' RACE reads and lists one entry per CDR3 protein. The sample has 1.5 million to 2 million distinct CDR3 sequences, less than 50% seen once. Sequencing used blood. These receptors originate from a woman aged 40 to 49 in good health.

The chain has TRBV29-1 and TRBJ2-5; TRBD1 aligns across 9 bases. V shed 4 bases, J shed 2 bases, and the junction held 5 bases outside the gene matches. CDR1 is SQVTM, CDR2 ANQGSEA, per germline. CDR3 length: 14 amino acids. CDR3 DNA sequence: TGCAGCGTTGCTGACAGGGGGGGACAAGAGACCCAGTACTTC. It encodes CSVADRGGQETQYF.

This chain joins TRBV10-3 and TRBJ1-5; no definite D call. The CDR3 loop spans 13 amino acids. The V gene's germline CDR1 is ENHRY and CDR2 SYGVKD. The V and J ends lost 3 bases and 6 bases respectively, with 9 bases between them. The CDR3 DNA reads TGTGCCATCAGTGATACTCTCGTTCAGCCCCAGCATTTT. Its protein product is CAISDTLVQPQHF.

CDR3 sequence (DNA): TGTGCCAGCAGCTTATACGGGGACTGGGTCTACAATGAGCAGTTCTTC. Translated: CASSLYGDWVYNEQFF. This chain connects TRBV7-3 to TRBJ2-1, with D perhaps matching TRBD2 (6 bases). The CDR3 extends over 16 amino acids. The V gene's germline CDR1 is SGHTA and CDR2 FQGTGA. Trimming removed 2 bases from V and 3 bases from J, with 14 bases in between. The full variable domain, rest sourced from reference TRBV7-3 and TRBJ2-1, is GAGVSQTPSNKVTEKGKYVELRCDPISGHTALYWYRQSLGQGPEFLIYFQGTGAADDSGLPNDRFFAVRPEGSVSTLKIQRTERGDSAVYLCASSLYGDWVYNEQFFGPGTRLTVL.

This chain connects TRBV2 to TRBJ2-4, with 7 bases that match TRBD1. Germline CDR1 reads SNHLY; CDR2 reads FYNNEI. CDR3 length: 14 amino acids. V lost 6 bases to trimming and J lost 4 bases; unmatched junction nucleotides: 6. As DNA, the CDR3 is TGTGCCAGCAGCCGGGACAGCGCGAAAAACATTCAGTACTTC. Translation gives CASSRDSAKNIQYF.

There are a few counts of this clonotype. This chain connects TRBV11-2 to TRBJ1-2; no definite D call. V lost 4 bases to trimming and J lost 4 bases, with 7 bases between them. The germline V gene encodes CDR1 SGHAT and CDR2 FQNNGV. This CDR3 spans 12 amino acids. CDR3 amino acids: CASSSVLYGYTF. The CDR3 region has the DNA TGTGCCAGCAGCTCAGTCCTCTATGGCTACACCTTC.

V gene TRBV20-1 combines with J gene TRBJ2-4, with 12 bases matching TRBD1. Near its end, the DNA agrees better with TRBJ2-5, so the J call may be wrong. CDR1 DFQATT and CDR2 SNEGSKA come from the germline V gene (reference sequence). CDR3 length: 14 residues. Here the CDR3 reads CSAARDRGRETQYF. Here the CDR3 DNA reads TGCAGTGCTGCACGGGACAGGGGGCGGGAGACCCAGTACTTC.

Details on this clonotype: This clone may be a read error of a much larger clone one base away. The V and J genes are TRBV4-1 and TRBJ2-1, with TRBD2 identical over 10 bases. The ends lost 7 bases at V and 0 bases at J; junction bases unmatched: 9. CDR3 size: 17 residues. The germline CDR1 and CDR2 sequences are MGHRA and YSYEKL. The CDR3 sequence: CASNRIAGGNSYNEQFF. In nucleotides, the CDR3 is TGCGCCAGCAACCGCATAGCGGGGGGAAACTCCTACAATGAGCAGTTCTTC.

This clonotype was detected once. This chain connects TRBV11-2 to TRBJ2-4; D ambiguous. Near its end, the DNA agrees better with TRBJ2-7, so the J call may be wrong. The CDR3 is 14 amino acids. Germline V CDR1 and CDR2: SGHAT, FQNNGV. CDR3 in DNA: TGTGCCAGCAGCCGGCCCCGCCGACCCTACGAGCAGTACTTC. Translating gives CASSRPRRPYEQYF.

This clonotype was observed a handful of times. This sequence joins TRBV12-3 or TRBV12-4 and TRBJ2-1; possibly TRBD1 for D (5 bases). V was trimmed by 5 bases and J by 5 bases, leaving 22 bases between them. The CDR3 is 17 residues long. Here the CDR3 DNA reads TGTGCCAGCAGTCCCGGACATTGGATACAGGTGGACAATGAGCAGTTCTTC. Translation gives CASSPGHWIQVDNEQFF.

The J gene is TRBJ2-7, the V gene TRBV4-1; D is perhaps TRBD2 (6 bases). Trimming cost V 0 bases and J 6 bases, with 9 bases left between them. Germline V gene data show CDR1 as MGHRA and CDR2 as YSYEKL. The CDR3 length is 13 residues. Written as DNA, the CDR3 is TGCGCCAGCAGCCAAGATGTTAGCGGCGAGCAGTACTTC. Translated, it gives CASSQDVSGEQYF.

The J gene is TRBJ2-5, the V gene TRBV6-2 or TRBV6-3, with 7 positions matching TRBD1. V lost 0 bases, J lost 6 bases, and 4 bases stayed unmatched. Germline V gene data show CDR1 as MNHEY and CDR2 as SVGEGT. CDR3 length equals 14 residues. CDR3 nucleotides: TGTGCCAGCAGTTACTCGACAGGGAGCCAGACCCAGTACTTC. Its translation: CASSYSTGSQTQYF.

This clonotype came up a few times. The chain combines TRBV7-2 with TRBJ2-7, with no clear D. V lost 1 base and J 6 bases, leaving 10 bases between the germline ends. Germline-derived CDR1 and CDR2 are SGHTA and FQGNSA. The CDR3 runs to 13 residues. CDR3 in DNA: TGTGCCAGCAGCTTAGGCGTTTCCGGCGAGCAGTACTTC. Translation gives CASSLGVSGEQYF.

This clonotype was seen only a few times. The chain links TRBV12-3 or TRBV12-4 to TRBJ2-5, with 13 bases aligning to TRBD2. The CDR3 loop spans 16 amino acids. V gave up 3 bases and J gave up 4 bases; unmatched junction bases: 5. CDR3 sequence reads: CASSFILAGGTETQYF. The CDR3 DNA reads as TGTGCCAGCAGTTTTATACTAGCGGGGGGGACAGAGACCCAGTACTTC.

This chain joins TRBV6-2 or TRBV6-3 and TRBJ2-7; 8 bases are shared with TRBD1. In germline, CDR1 is MNHEY, CDR2 SVGEGT. V trimming: 0 bases; J trimming: 3 bases; junction bases outside the gene matches: 10. There are 17 residues in the CDR3. CDR3 bases: TGTGCCAGCAGTTACTCCTCTGGACAGGGATGGGACTACGAGCAGTACTTC. Encoded protein: CASSYSSGQGWDYEQYF.

The CDR3, as DNA: TGTGCCAGCAGATGGAGACAGGGGAGCACCGGGGAGCTGTTTTTT. This sequence encodes CASRWRQGSTGELFF. The rearrangement uses TRBV6-5 and TRBJ2-2, with 8 positions matching TRBD1. Trimming at V came to 6 bases and at J to 4 bases, leaving 7 bases not matched to a gene. The CDR3 covers 15 residues. CDR1 and CDR2 from the germline V gene are MNHEY and SVGAGI.

This chain connects TRBV4-3 to TRBJ2-3, with D possibly TRBD1 on 6 matching bases. With 4 bases removed from V and 6 bases from J, the gap between germline ends came to 11 bases. The CDR3 is 13 residues long. Germline CDR1 and CDR2: LGHNA and YSLEER. DNA for the CDR3: TGCGCCAGCAGCCGACAAAGGGGGGATACGCAGTATTTT. Its translation is CASSRQRGDTQYF.

CDR3 nucleotides: TGTGCCAGCAGTTACGACGGAATAGGGACTGAAGCTTTCTTT. Translation: CASSYDGIGTEAFF. The rearrangement links TRBV6-5 to TRBJ1-1; D is ambiguous. The CDR3 sequence is 14 residues long. V was cut by 2 bases and J by 5 bases, with 12 bases left in between. The germline V gene encodes CDR1 MNHEY and CDR2 SVGAGI.

The chain employs TRBV7-9 and TRBJ1-1; weak D call: TRBD1 (5 bases). The V and J ends lost 7 bases and 3 bases respectively, with 9 bases between them. Germline CDR1 and CDR2: SEHNR and FQNEAQ (reference sequence). This CDR3 spans 12 amino acids. The CDR3 region is CASNRLDTEAFF. The CDR3 DNA reads TGTGCCAGCAACAGGCTGGACACTGAAGCTTTCTTT. Full variable domain (rest looked up from reference TRBV7-9 and TRBJ1-1): DTGVSQNPRHKITKRGQNVTFRCDPISEHNRLYWYRQTLGQGPEFLTYFQNEAQLEKSRLLSDRFSAERPKGSFSTLEIQRTEQGDSAMYLCASNRLDTEAFFGQGTRLTVV.

This clonotype showed up just a few times. V usage is TRBV7-2 and J usage is TRBJ2-3; TRBD2 agrees at 9 bases. V gave up 0 bases and J gave up 3 bases; unmatched junction bases: 7. CDR1 SGHTA and CDR2 FQGNSA come from the germline V gene. The CDR3 sequence is 17 residues long. CDR3 bases: TGTGCCAGCAGCTTAGCGCCTACTAGCGGGTCGACAGATACGCAGTATTTT. Amino acids: CASSLAPTSGSTDTQYF.

V gene TRBV10-3 combines with J gene TRBJ2-4; TRBD1 is a possible D gene (5 bases). V shed 0 bases and J shed 1 base, with 13 bases lying between them. Germline assignment: CDR1 ENHRY and CDR2 SYGVKD. The CDR3 has 17 residues. The CDR3 sequence is CAISESVGKGAKNIQYF. CDR3 nucleotides: TGTGCCATCAGTGAGTCGGTTGGGAAGGGGGCCAAAAACATTCAGTACTTC.

The chain links TRBV29-1 to TRBJ1-2; the D gene is possibly TRBD1 (6 bases). The V and J ends lost 7 bases and 3 bases respectively, with 12 bases between them. Per the germline V gene, CDR1 is SQVTM and CDR2 is ANQGSEA. CDR3 length: 12 residues. The CDR3 coding sequence is TGCAGCGCCCTTCCAGGGGACTATGGCTACACCTTC. Its translation is CSALPGDYGYTF.

The chain carries TRBV3-1 and TRBJ2-1, with TRBD2 as a possible D gene (6 bases). Trimming removed 0 bases from V and 6 bases from J, with 12 bases in between. Looked up from germline, CDR1 is LGHDT and CDR2 is YNNKEL (reference sequence). The CDR3 is made up of 15 amino acids. CDR3 region: CASSQETRGSNEQFF. Written as DNA, the CDR3 is TGTGCCAGCAGCCAAGAGACTAGAGGGAGCAATGAGCAGTTCTTC.

The chain joins TRBV11-2 to TRBJ2-5; no reliable D call. V was pared by 5 bases and J by 11 bases, with 18 bases between. This CDR3 has 13 residues. Germline V gives CDR1 SGHAT, CDR2 FQNNGV. Here the CDR3 reads CASSPNPQNEQYF. The CDR3 nucleotides are TGTGCCAGCAGCCCGAACCCCCAAAATGAGCAGTACTTC.

This clonotype was recorded a few times. Here the CDR3 reads CASSLGPQGASDEQYF. In DNA form, the CDR3 reads TGTGCCAGCAGCTTAGGCCCCCAGGGGGCCTCAGACGAGCAGTACTTC. The genes are TRBV7-2 and TRBJ2-7; 8 bases agree with TRBD1. With V trimmed by 1 base and J by 5 bases, 10 bases remained unmatched. The CDR3 runs to 16 residues. Germline V gene data show CDR1 as SGHTA and CDR2 as FQGNSA. Using reference TRBV7-2 and TRBJ2-7 for the parts outside the CDR3, the full variable domain is GAGVSQSPSNKVTEKGKDVELRCDPISGHTALYWYRQSLGQGLEFLIYFQGNSAPDKSGLPSDRFSAERTGGSVSTLTIQRTQQEDSAVYLCASSLGPQGASDEQYFGPGTRLTVT.

This rearrangement joins TRBV6-1 to TRBJ2-2; TRBD1 aligns across 8 bases. Germline values: CDR1 MNHNS, CDR2 SASEGT. The CDR3 is 19 amino acids. Trimming cost V 6 bases and J 0 bases; bases outside gene matches: 15. The CDR3 region is CASSRRQGTHVANTGELFF. CDR3 nucleotides: TGTGCCAGCAGCCGACGACAGGGGACGCATGTCGCGAACACCGGGGAGCTGTTTTTT.

The rearrangement uses TRBV12-3 or TRBV12-4 and TRBJ2-1; D gene unclear. Trimming took off 3 bases at V and 3 bases at J, with 6 bases between the two ends. The CDR3 has 13 amino acids. The CDR3 reads CASSFGLYNEQFF. CDR3 sequence (DNA): TGTGCCAGCAGTTTTGGCCTCTACAATGAGCAGTTCTTC.

Only a few counts were recorded for this clonotype. V usage is TRBV2 and J usage is TRBJ2-1; TRBD1 might be the D (5 bases). The CDR3 has 17 residues. Trimming took 4 bases from V and 5 from J, leaving 21 bases between them. The germline CDR1 and CDR2 sequences are SNHLY and FYNNEI. CDR3 sequence: CASSVKAGWFADNEQFF. CDR3 DNA sequence: TGTGCCAGCAGTGTTAAGGCAGGGTGGTTTGCTGACAATGAGCAGTTCTTC.

Only a few counts were recorded for this clonotype. The chain is built from TRBV27 and TRBJ2-1, with 7 nucleotides matching TRBD1. The CDR3 extends over 15 amino acids. V trimming: 5 bases; J trimming: 5 bases; junction bases outside the gene matches: 9. Germline loops: CDR1 MNHEY, CDR2 SMNVEV (reference sequence). CDR3 in amino acids: CASSDRDRPHNEQFF. For the CDR3, the DNA is TGTGCCAGCAGTGACCGGGACAGACCCCACAATGAGCAGTTCTTC.